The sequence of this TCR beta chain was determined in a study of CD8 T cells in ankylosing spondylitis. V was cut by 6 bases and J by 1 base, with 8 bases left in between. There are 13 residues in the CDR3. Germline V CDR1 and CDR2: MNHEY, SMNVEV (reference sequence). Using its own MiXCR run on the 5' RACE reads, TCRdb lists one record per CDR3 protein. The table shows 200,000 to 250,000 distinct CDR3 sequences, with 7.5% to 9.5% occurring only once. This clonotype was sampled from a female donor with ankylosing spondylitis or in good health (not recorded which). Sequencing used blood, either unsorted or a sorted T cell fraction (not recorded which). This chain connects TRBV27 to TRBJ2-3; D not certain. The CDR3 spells CASSRLRTDTQYF. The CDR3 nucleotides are TGTGCCAGCAGCCGACTCCGCACAGATACGCAGTATTTT.